This is a list of T cell receptor beta chains from one sample in a study of patients and donors after allogeneic stem cell transplantation. Each CDR3 protein is one row after TCRdb ran MiXCR on the RT-PCR reads. The sample has around 150,000 distinct CDR3 sequences; 30% to 45% are singletons. The specimen was blood, either unsorted or a sorted T cell fraction (not recorded which). These receptors all come from a human donor who was either an allogeneic HSCT recipient or a stem cell or donor lymphocyte infusion donor (not recorded which). It is not recorded whose cells these are; they may come from a transplant donor. Both conserved end residues are part of each CDR3. The order of the fields is V gene, J gene, CDR3 protein.

v_call: TRBV5-1; j_call: TRBJ1-1; cdr3_aa: CASREGLNTEAFF
v_call: TRBV10-3; j_call: TRBJ2-1; cdr3_aa: CAISESGLFSSYNEQFF
v_call: TRBV28; j_call: TRBJ1-6; cdr3_aa: CASSSPGQGVLTDNSPLHF
v_call: TRBV3-1; j_call: TRBJ1-5; cdr3_aa: CASLPSGGLDQPQHF
v_call: TRBV3-1; j_call: TRBJ1-2; cdr3_aa: CASSQGASTNYGYTF
v_call: TRBV20-1; j_call: TRBJ1-2; cdr3_aa: CSAREAGNYGYTF
v_call: TRBV3-1; j_call: TRBJ1-6; cdr3_aa: CASSLVVPGGNSPLHF
v_call: TRBV27; j_call: TRBJ2-7; cdr3_aa: CATGTQGRGHEQYF
v_call: TRBV7-8; j_call: TRBJ1-2; cdr3_aa: CASSLDPLSQNYGYTF
v_call: TRBV6-5; j_call: TRBJ1-3; cdr3_aa: CAISGGPGNTIYF
v_call: TRBV5-1; j_call: TRBJ1-4; cdr3_aa: CASSRDGEKLFF
v_call: TRBV14; j_call: TRBJ1-5; cdr3_aa: CASSLQNNQPQHF
v_call: TRBV3-1; j_call: TRBJ2-1; cdr3_aa: CASSQDGPPTINEQFF
v_call: TRBV12-3/TRBV12-4; j_call: TRBJ2-3; cdr3_aa: CASSLLPSPGGRGTDTQYF
v_call: TRBV25-1; j_call: TRBJ2-5; cdr3_aa: CASSEGTLGETQYF
v_call: TRBV10-3; j_call: TRBJ1-2; cdr3_aa: CAIRGPTQFNYGYTF
v_call: TRBV9; j_call: TRBJ2-7; cdr3_aa: CASSGSGGAFYEQYF
v_call: TRBV9; j_call: TRBJ1-1; cdr3_aa: CASRGGNTEAFF
v_call: TRBV6-5; j_call: TRBJ2-3; cdr3_aa: CASSRNYGTDTQYF
v_call: TRBV12-3/TRBV12-4; j_call: TRBJ1-2; cdr3_aa: CASNPGRAVIGYGYTF
v_call: TRBV12-3/TRBV12-4; j_call: TRBJ1-2; cdr3_aa: CASSAGGQALNYGYTF
v_call: TRBV7-6; j_call: TRBJ1-5; cdr3_aa: CASSLGTEYSNQPQHF
v_call: TRBV6-5; j_call: TRBJ1-1; cdr3_aa: CASRVGSAAFF
v_call: TRBV20-1; j_call: TRBJ1-4; cdr3_aa: CSARGAGERGKLFF
v_call: TRBV5-6; j_call: TRBJ2-3; cdr3_aa: CASSPYISTDTQYF
v_call: TRBV20-1; j_call: TRBJ2-7; cdr3_aa: CSASPDRDPYEQYF
v_call: TRBV6-5; j_call: TRBJ1-2; cdr3_aa: CASSYEGSFSYGYTF
v_call: TRBV28; j_call: TRBJ1-1; cdr3_aa: CASSSTGRTMNTEAFF
v_call: TRBV7-2; j_call: TRBJ1-5; cdr3_aa: CASSSGGRVGNQPQHF
v_call: TRBV6-8; j_call: TRBJ1-1; cdr3_aa: CASSYSREDTEAFF
v_call: TRBV10-3; j_call: TRBJ2-5; cdr3_aa: CAISGGGLETQYF
v_call: TRBV6-6; j_call: TRBJ2-1; cdr3_aa: CASSYLDYPYNEQFF
v_call: TRBV7-2; j_call: TRBJ2-1; cdr3_aa: CASSLVETGANEQFF
v_call: TRBV15; j_call: TRBJ2-1; cdr3_aa: CATSRDELAGAKQFF